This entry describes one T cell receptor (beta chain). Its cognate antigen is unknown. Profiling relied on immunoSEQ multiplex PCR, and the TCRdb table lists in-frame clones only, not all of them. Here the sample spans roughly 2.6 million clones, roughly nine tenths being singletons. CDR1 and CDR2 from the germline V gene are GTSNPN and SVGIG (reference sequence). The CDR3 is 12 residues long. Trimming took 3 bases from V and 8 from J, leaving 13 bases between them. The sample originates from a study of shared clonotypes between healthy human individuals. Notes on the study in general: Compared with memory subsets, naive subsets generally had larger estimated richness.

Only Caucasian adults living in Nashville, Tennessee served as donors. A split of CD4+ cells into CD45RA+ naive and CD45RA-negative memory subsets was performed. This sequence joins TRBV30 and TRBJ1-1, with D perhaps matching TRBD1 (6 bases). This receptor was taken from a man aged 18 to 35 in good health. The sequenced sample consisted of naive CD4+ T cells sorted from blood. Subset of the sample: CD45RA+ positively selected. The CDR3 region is CAWRSGASEAFF. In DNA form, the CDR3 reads TGTGCCTGGAGGTCAGGGGCATCAGAAGCTTTCTTT.